Presented here are 22 T cell receptor beta chains from one specimen sequenced in a study of beta chain features in type 1 diabetes. Sequenced material consisted of expressed TCRB transcripts (all of the isolated RNA was reverse transcribed). Assay: immunoSEQ multiplex PCR; the TCRdb copy retains only in-frame clones and omits some. The repertoire has roughly 140,000 clones, 11% of them found once; the top ten carry approximately 2%. Sequencing was carried out using central memory CD4+ T cells from blood. These receptors were taken from a man younger than 35 in good health.

The J gene is TRBJ2-7, the V gene TRBV7-8; D unresolved. The CDR3 totals 14 residues. Germline V gives CDR1 SGHVS, CDR2 FQNEAQ. The V end lost 5 bases, the J end lost 5 bases, and 16 bases lay between the germline ends. CDR3 DNA: TGTGCCAGCAGCGTTGCCGAAGCTTGGCACGAGCAGTACTTC. Translated, it gives CASSVAEAWHEQYF.

This clone was counted a few times. The genes are TRBV2 and TRBJ2-6, with D uncertain. Germline loops: CDR1 SNHLY, CDR2 FYNNEI. CDR3 length: 15 amino acids. Trimming stripped 0 bases from V and 3 bases from J, with 6 bases between. The CDR3 region is CASSEAGSGANVLTF. CDR3 DNA: TGTGCCAGCAGTGAAGCCGGAAGTGGGGCCAACGTCCTGACTTTC.

This clone was detected ten times or more. J is TRBJ1-2 and V is TRBV19; D is undetermined. CDR1 LNHDA and CDR2 SQIVND come from the germline V gene (reference sequence). Trimming removed 5 bases from V and 2 bases from J, with 6 bases in between. The CDR3 is 12 residues long. CDR3 loop: CASSLVNYGYTF. In nucleotides, the CDR3 is TGTGCCAGTAGTCTGGTGAACTATGGCTACACCTTC.

This sequence joins TRBV19 and TRBJ1-6; 7 nucleotides align to TRBD1. This CDR3 is 14 amino acids long. The germline V gene has CDR1 LNHDA and CDR2 SQIVND (reference sequence). J lost 7 bases, V lost 7 bases, and 7 bases had no gene match. The CDR3 DNA reads TGTGCCAGTAACGAGGGACAGAGGAATTCACCCCTCCACTTT. Translation gives CASNEGQRNSPLHF. Complete variable domain (other parts from reference TRBV19 and TRBJ1-6): DGGITQSPKYLFRKEGQNVTLSCEQNLNHDAMYWYRQDPGQGLRLIYYSQIVNDFQKGDIAEGYSVSREKKESFPLTVTSAQKNPTAFYLCASNEGQRNSPLHFGNGTRLTVT.

This clone was counted a few times. This CDR3 reads CASSLGDNHEQFF. Written as DNA, the CDR3 is TGTGCCAGCAGCTTGGGGGACAACCATGAGCAGTTCTTC. The chain combines TRBV7-9 with TRBJ2-1; a weak D match, TRBD1 (6 bases). This CDR3 comprises 13 residues. With 3 bases removed from V and 8 bases from J, the gap between germline ends came to 11 bases. The germline gives CDR1 SEHNR, CDR2 FQNEAQ (reference sequence).

The sample holds a few counts of this clone. The chain is built from TRBV4-3 and TRBJ2-7; D is tentatively TRBD1 or TRBD2 (5 bases each). From germline, CDR1 is LGHNA and CDR2 YSLEER. The V end lost 2 bases, the J end lost 6 bases, and 17 bases lay between the germline ends. CDR3 length equals 15 residues. CDR3 sequence: CASSQLIASRGEQYF. CDR3 DNA sequence: TGCGCCAGCAGCCAACTAATAGCGTCGAGGGGCGAGCAGTACTTC.

This clone was counted a few times. The rearrangement uses TRBV9 and TRBJ2-1; weak D call: TRBD2 (5 bases). CDR1 and CDR2 (germline): SGDLS, YYNGEE. Trimming removed 0 bases at V and 2 bases at J, with 15 bases between. The CDR3 has 17 amino acids. The CDR3: CASSVDGRTQTYNEQFF. The CDR3 coding sequence is TGTGCCAGCAGCGTAGATGGTAGGACTCAGACCTACAATGAGCAGTTCTTC.

J is TRBJ2-7 and V is TRBV19; 7 bases are a match to TRBD1. V gave up 2 bases and J gave up 3 bases; unmatched junction bases: 4. Germline V CDR1 and CDR2: LNHDA, SQIVND (reference sequence). This CDR3 has 14 amino acids. Here the CDR3 DNA reads TGTGCCAGTAGTATACGGACAGGTAACTACGAGCAGTACTTC. Translated: CASSIRTGNYEQYF. Full variable domain (rest looked up from reference TRBV19 and TRBJ2-7): DGGITQSPKYLFRKEGQNVTLSCEQNLNHDAMYWYRQDPGQGLRLIYYSQIVNDFQKGDIAEGYSVSREKKESFPLTVTSAQKNPTAFYLCASSIRTGNYEQYFGPGTRLTVT.

This clone was seen a handful of times. The V and J genes are TRBV9 and TRBJ2-2; no firm D call. This CDR3 spans 13 amino acids. CDR1 and CDR2 from the germline V gene are SGDLS and YYNGEE. V lost 3 bases and J 4 bases, leaving 7 bases between the germline ends. The CDR3 DNA reads as TGTGCCAGCAGCGCCGACCTCACCGGGGAGCTGTTTTTT. Its translation: CASSADLTGELFF.

By share of the sample, this clone is medium-sized (0.01 to 0.1%). The genes are TRBV29-1 and TRBJ1-2; 9 bases match TRBD1. The germline gives CDR1 SQVTM, CDR2 ANQGSEA. Losses at the gene ends were 7 bases for V and 2 bases for J; bases not matched to a gene: 5. The CDR3 spans 13 residues. The CDR3 bases are TGCAGCGCCGGGACAGGGTACAACTATGGCTACACCTTC. Its protein is CSAGTGYNYGYTF.

The chain has TRBV9 and TRBJ1-1; D possibly corresponds to TRBD1 (6 bases). V was cut by 0 bases and J by 4 bases, with 13 bases left in between. CDR1 is SGDLS and CDR2 is YYNGEE in the germline V gene. The CDR3 sequence is 15 residues long. This CDR3 reads CASSVGGGRLTEAFF. The CDR3 DNA reads TGTGCCAGCAGCGTAGGAGGGGGGCGGCTCACTGAAGCTTTCTTT. The full variable domain, rest sourced from reference TRBV9 and TRBJ1-1, is DSGVTQTPKHLITATGQRVTLRCSPRSGDLSVYWYQQSLDQGLQFLIQYYNGEERAKGNILERFSAQQFPDLHSELNLSSLELGDSALYFCASSVGGGRLTEAFFGQGTRLTVV.

V and J are TRBV7-9 and TRBJ1-2, with D tentatively TRBD1 (6 bases). Germline CDR1 reads SEHNR; CDR2 reads FQNEAQ (reference sequence). The CDR3 has 14 amino acids. The V and J ends lost 7 bases and 0 bases respectively, with 12 bases between them. CDR3 residues: CASTPTGANYGYTF. The CDR3 nucleotides are TGTGCCAGCACCCCGACAGGAGCTAACTATGGCTACACCTTC.

The chain has TRBV14 and TRBJ2-7, with D tentatively TRBD2 (6 bases). This CDR3 is built from 12 residues. CDR1 and CDR2 (germline): SGHDN, FVKESK. Deletions cut 0 bases from V and 10 bases from J, with 10 bases between. The CDR3 sequence: CASSQDRRVQYF. Here the CDR3 DNA reads TGTGCCAGCAGCCAAGATCGGAGGGTTCAGTACTTC.

The V gene is TRBV29-1, the J gene TRBJ2-1, with 8 nucleotides matching TRBD2. V dropped 4 bases and J dropped 9; count of bases not matched to a gene: 5. This CDR3 has 12 amino acids. The germline gives CDR1 SQVTM, CDR2 ANQGSEA. The CDR3 sequence: CSVGWRGAEQFF. In DNA, the CDR3 is TGCAGCGTTGGCTGGCGGGGGGCTGAGCAGTTCTTC.

V gene TRBV7-2 combines with J gene TRBJ1-2; D call uncertain. The CDR3 totals 13 residues. V was trimmed by 3 bases and J by 8 bases, leaving 13 bases between them. Germline CDR1 SGHTA, CDR2 FQGNSA. CDR3 amino acids: CASSFDTPRGYTF. The CDR3 DNA reads as TGTGCCAGCAGCTTCGACACCCCCAGGGGCTACACCTTC. The complete variable domain, with remaining parts taken from reference TRBV7-2 and TRBJ1-2, reads GAGVSQSPSNKVTEKGKDVELRCDPISGHTALYWYRQSLGQGLEFLIYFQGNSAPDKSGLPSDRFSAERTGGSVSTLTIQRTQQEDSAVYLCASSFDTPRGYTFGSGTRLTVV.

This clone has only a few counts. The chain carries TRBV4-3 and TRBJ2-5, with D possibly TRBD1 on 6 matching bases. This CDR3 region has 13 residues. Germline CDR1 LGHNA, CDR2 YSLEER. V was shortened by 4 bases and J by 5 bases, with 11 bases between the two germline ends. CDR3 loop: CASSPRTAETQYF. The CDR3 coding sequence is TGCGCCAGCAGCCCTCGGACAGCCGAGACCCAGTACTTC.

This clone turned up a few times. The V gene is TRBV11-3, the J gene TRBJ2-1, with 9 positions matching TRBD1. This CDR3 spans 15 amino acids. V lost 2 bases, J lost 7 bases, and 6 bases stayed unmatched. CDR1 and CDR2 from the germline V gene are SGHNT and YENEEA. CDR3 in DNA: TGTGCCAGCAGCTTAAACAGGGGGCGGTTTAATGAGCAGTTCTTC. Translating it yields CASSLNRGRFNEQFF.

This clone was counted between two and nine times. CDR3 sequence reads: CASSLGTDLGYTF. The CDR3 DNA is TGTGCCAGCAGCTTAGGTACAGACCTTGGCTACACCTTC. The rearrangement links TRBV7-2 to TRBJ1-2; no clear D gene. V shed 1 base and J shed 7 bases, with 10 bases lying between them. The CDR3 is made up of 13 amino acids. Germline CDR1 reads SGHTA; CDR2 reads FQGNSA.

The chain combines TRBV2 with TRBJ2-2; 9 positions agree with TRBD1. The CDR3 consists of 14 residues. Trimming at V came to 6 bases and at J to 4 bases, leaving 3 bases not matched to a gene. Germline loops: CDR1 SNHLY, CDR2 FYNNEI. CDR3 amino acids: CASRGQGGTGELFF. CDR3 bases: TGTGCCAGCAGGGGACAGGGTGGCACCGGGGAGCTGTTTTTT. Looking up the rest from reference TRBV2 and TRBJ2-2 gives the full variable domain: EPEVTQTPSHQVTQMGQEVILRCVPISNHLYFYWYRQILGQKVEFLVSFYNNEISEKSEIFDDQFSVERPDGSNFTLKIRSTKLEDSAMYFCASRGQGGTGELFFGEGSRLTVL.

This chain connects TRBV7-8 to TRBJ1-3; a possible D gene is TRBD1 (5 bases). Trimming cost V 5 bases and J 0 bases, with 11 bases left between them. This CDR3 has 15 amino acids. Germline CDR1 reads SGHVS; CDR2 reads FQNEAQ. CDR3 protein: CASSPTGFSGNTIYF. The CDR3 nucleotides read TGTGCCAGCAGCCCTACAGGATTCTCTGGAAACACCATATATTTT.

The chain has TRBV23-1 and TRBJ2-6; D uncertain. TRBV23-1 is reported as an ORF; its role is uncertain. The ends were cut back, 6 bases at V and 0 bases at J, with 15 bases in the middle. The CDR3 spans 17 residues. The CDR3 region has the DNA TGCGCCAGCAGGGACCGAACCTTTTTCTCTGGGGCCAACGTCCTGACTTTC. Residues: CASRDRTFFSGANVLTF.

The sample holds a few counts of this clone. The CDR3 is CASSFWGWSGVNEQFF. The CDR3 DNA sequence: TGTGCCAGCAGTTTTTGGGGGTGGAGCGGGGTTAATGAGCAGTTCTTC. The chain combines TRBV28 with TRBJ2-1; 7 positions agree with TRBD2. This CDR3 comprises 16 residues. CDR1 is MDHEN and CDR2 is SYDVKM in the germline V gene. V shed 3 bases, J shed 7 bases, and the junction held 12 bases outside the gene matches.